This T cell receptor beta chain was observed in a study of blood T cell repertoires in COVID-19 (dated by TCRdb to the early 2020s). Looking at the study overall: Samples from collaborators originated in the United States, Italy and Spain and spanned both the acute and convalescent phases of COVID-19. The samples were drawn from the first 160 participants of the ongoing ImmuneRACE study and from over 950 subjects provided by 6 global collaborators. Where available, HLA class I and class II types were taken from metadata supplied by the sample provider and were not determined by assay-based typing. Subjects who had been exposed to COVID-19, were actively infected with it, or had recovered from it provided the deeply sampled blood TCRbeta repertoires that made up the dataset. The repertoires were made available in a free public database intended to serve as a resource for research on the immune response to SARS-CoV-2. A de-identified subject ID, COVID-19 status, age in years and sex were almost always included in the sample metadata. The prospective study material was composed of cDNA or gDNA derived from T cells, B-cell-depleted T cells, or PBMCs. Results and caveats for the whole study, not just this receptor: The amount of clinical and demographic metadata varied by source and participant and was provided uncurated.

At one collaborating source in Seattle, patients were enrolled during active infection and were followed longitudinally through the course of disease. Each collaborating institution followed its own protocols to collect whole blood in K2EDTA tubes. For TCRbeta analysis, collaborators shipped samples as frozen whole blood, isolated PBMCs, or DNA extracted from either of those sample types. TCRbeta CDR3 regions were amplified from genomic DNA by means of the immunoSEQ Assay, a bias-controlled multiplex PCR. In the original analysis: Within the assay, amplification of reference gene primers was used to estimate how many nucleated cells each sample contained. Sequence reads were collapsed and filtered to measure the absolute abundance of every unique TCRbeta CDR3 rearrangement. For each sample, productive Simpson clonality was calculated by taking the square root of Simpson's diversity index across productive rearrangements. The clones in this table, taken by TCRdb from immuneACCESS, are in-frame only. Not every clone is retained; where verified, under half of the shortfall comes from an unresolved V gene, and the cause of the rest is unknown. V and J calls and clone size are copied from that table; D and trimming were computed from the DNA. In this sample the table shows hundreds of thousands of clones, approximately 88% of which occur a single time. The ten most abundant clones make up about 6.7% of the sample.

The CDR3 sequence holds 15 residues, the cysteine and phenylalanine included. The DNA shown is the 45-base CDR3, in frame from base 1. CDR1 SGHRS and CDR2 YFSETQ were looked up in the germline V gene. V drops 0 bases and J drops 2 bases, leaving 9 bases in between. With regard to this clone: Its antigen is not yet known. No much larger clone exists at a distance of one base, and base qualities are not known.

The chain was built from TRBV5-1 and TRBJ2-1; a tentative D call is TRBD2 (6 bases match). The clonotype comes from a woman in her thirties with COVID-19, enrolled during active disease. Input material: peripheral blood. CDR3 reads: CASSLVGGTYNEQFF. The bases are TGCGCCAGCAGCTTGGTTGGCGGGACCTACAATGAGCAGTTCTTC. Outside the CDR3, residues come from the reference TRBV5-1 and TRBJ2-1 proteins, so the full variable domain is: KAGVTQTPRYLIKTRGQQVTLSCSPISGHRSVSWYQQTPGQGLQFLFEYFSETQRNKGNFPGRFSGRQFSNSRSEMNVSTLELGDSALYLCASSLVGGTYNEQFFGPGTRLTVL.